Each of the 26 T cell receptor beta chains below was sequenced from the same sample in a study of blood T cell repertoires in COVID-19 (dated by TCRdb to 2019 to 2021). Preparation of the library involved the immunoSEQ multiplex PCR assay. TCRdb re-hosts the immuneACCESS table, in-frame sequences only. Its copies lack some clones; in the studies checked, an unresolved V gene accounts for under half of them, and the cause for the rest is not known. Counted in this sample were 150,000 or so clones; roughly 85% of them appeared once. The ten most abundant clones make up less than 4.5% of the sample. The specimen sequenced was PBMCs or T cells enriched from blood (not recorded which). The receptors were sampled from a man aged 45-65 years who had recovered from COVID-19.

The chain is built from TRBV5-8 and TRBJ1-1; D possibly corresponds to TRBD1 (5 bases). V shed 4 bases and J shed 5 bases, with 15 bases lying between them. The CDR3 covers 14 residues. Germline V gene data show CDR1 as SGHTS and CDR2 as YDEGEE. In nucleotides, the CDR3 is TGTGCCAGCAGCCCCCGGGGGGGGTTGACTGAAGCTTTCTTT. It yields the protein CASSPRGGLTEAFF. The variable domain in full, with the rest retrieved from reference TRBV5-8 and TRBJ1-1, is EAGVTQSPTHLIKTRGQQATLRCSPISGHTSVYWYQQALGLGLQFLLWYDEGEERNRGNFPPRFSGRQFPNYSSELNVNALELEDSALYLCASSPRGGLTEAFFGQGTRLTVV.

J is TRBJ2-7 and V is TRBV28, with a possible D match to TRBD2 (9 bases). The CDR3 is 19 residues long. V gave up 6 bases and J gave up 3 bases, with 30 bases separating them. The germline V gene has CDR1 MDHEN and CDR2 SYDVKM. The CDR3 region is CASRTGAGGGLAGNYEQYF. CDR3 nucleotide sequence: TGTGCCAGCAGGACCGGGGCAGGGGGCGGTCTAGCGGGGAACTACGAGCAGTACTTC.

The genes are TRBV18 and TRBJ2-5, with D unresolved. The CDR3 length is 13 residues. Germline loops: CDR1 KGHSH, CDR2 LQKENI. V was clipped by 3 bases and J by 0 bases, with 5 bases between them. CDR3 sequence (DNA): TGTGCCAGCTCACCGGGCCACCAAGAGACCCAGTACTTC. Its translation is CASSPGHQETQYF.

CDR3 nucleotide sequence: TGTGCCAGCAGCACAGGGGGGTACGAAAAACTGTTTTTT. This encodes CASSTGGYEKLFF. This rearrangement joins TRBV7-2 to TRBJ1-4, with 8 bases fitting TRBD1. The ends lost 5 bases at V and 8 bases at J; junction bases unmatched: 4. The germline gives CDR1 SGHTA, CDR2 FQGNSA. The CDR3 is 13 residues long.

The chain combines TRBV5-1 with TRBJ1-2, with 7 nucleotides matching TRBD1. The CDR3 loop spans 15 amino acids. V lost 4 bases, J lost 5 bases, and 11 bases stayed unmatched. CDR1 is SGHRS and CDR2 is YFSETQ in the germline V gene. This CDR3 is CASSQGQRRDYGYTF. The CDR3 nucleotides are TGCGCCAGCAGCCAGGGACAGCGACGAGATTATGGCTACACCTTC.

The chain employs TRBV5-8 and TRBJ1-2; D uncertain. This CDR3 is built from 14 residues. Trimming took off 3 bases at V and 4 bases at J, with 13 bases between the two ends. Germline V lookup: CDR1 SGHTS, CDR2 YDEGEE. The CDR3 is CASSSRLYPYGYTF. The CDR3 nucleotides are TGTGCCAGCAGCTCGCGGCTCTATCCCTATGGCTACACCTTC.

This clone turned up a few times. V is TRBV20-1 and J is TRBJ1-5; D remains unclear. Trimming cost V 3 bases and J 3 bases, with 6 bases left between them. This CDR3 is built from 12 residues. Germline V lookup: CDR1 DFQATT, CDR2 SNEGSKA (reference sequence). In nucleotides, the CDR3 is TGCAGTGCTAGTCAGGTCAATCAGCCCCAGCATTTT. It is translated as CSASQVNQPQHF.

This sequence joins TRBV18 and TRBJ2-1, with D possibly being TRBD2 (6 bases). The CDR3 covers 15 residues. The germline V gene encodes CDR1 KGHSH and CDR2 LQKENI. Trimming removed 3 bases at V and 4 bases at J, with 13 bases between. CDR3: CASSPEGRIYNEQFF. For the CDR3, the DNA is TGTGCCAGCTCACCGGAGGGGCGCATTTACAATGAGCAGTTCTTC.

J is TRBJ2-1 and V is TRBV11-3; 8 positions match TRBD1. This CDR3 spans 15 amino acids. Per germline, CDR1 SGHNT and CDR2 YENEEA. V shed 5 bases and J 7 bases; nucleotides not matched to a gene: 10. The DNA for the CDR3 is TGTGCCAGCAGCCCCGGACAGGGTGAGGGGAATGAGCAGTTCTTC. Its protein product is CASSPGQGEGNEQFF.

The chain links TRBV18 to TRBJ2-1, with 10 bases lining up with TRBD1. CDR1 KGHSH and CDR2 LQKENI come from the germline V gene. The CDR3 is 15 residues long. V was clipped by 3 bases and J by 7 bases; unmatched bases: 6. The CDR3 loop reads CASSPLTGQGNEQFF. CDR3 DNA sequence: TGTGCCAGCTCACCGTTAACGGGACAGGGGAATGAGCAGTTCTTC. Drawing the rest from reference TRBV18 and TRBJ2-1, the complete variable domain is NAGVMQNPRHLVRRRGQEARLRCSPMKGHSHVYWYRQLPEEGLKFMVYLQKENIIDESGMPKERFSAEFPKEGPSILRIQQVVRGDSAAYFCASSPLTGQGNEQFFGPGTRLTVL.

The gene calls are TRBV5-1 and TRBJ2-1; 9 bases agree with TRBD2. J lost 5 bases, V lost 4 bases, and 10 bases had no gene match. This CDR3 is 16 amino acids long. CDR1 is SGHRS and CDR2 is YFSETQ in the germline V gene. CDR3 nucleotides: TGCGCCAGCAGCACAACGTTCGCGGGAGGGAACAATGAGCAGTTCTTC. Its translation is CASSTTFAGGNNEQFF.

This chain joins TRBV10-3 and TRBJ1-1; 7 bases are a match to TRBD1. The CDR3 consists of 14 residues. Trimming removed 6 bases from V and 4 bases from J; junction bases left unmatched: 8. CDR1 ENHRY and CDR2 SYGVKD come from the germline V gene. CDR3 sequence reads: CAISELRGATEAFF. The CDR3 DNA follows: TGTGCCATCAGCGAACTCAGGGGGGCCACTGAAGCTTTCTTT.

The J gene is TRBJ1-6, the V gene TRBV27; D may be TRBD1 (6 bases). V gave up 2 bases and J gave up 10 bases, with 12 bases separating them. In germline, CDR1 is MNHEY, CDR2 SMNVEV (reference sequence). This CDR3 has 14 residues. For the CDR3, the DNA is TGTGCCAGCAGTTTACCCAGGGGTCGCTCACCCCTCCACTTT. This encodes CASSLPRGRSPLHF.

This clone was counted once. The J gene is TRBJ2-3, the V gene TRBV5-4; TRBD1 is a possible D gene (6 bases). V lost 3 bases and J lost 3, with 14 bases in between. Germline CDR1 is SGHNT and CDR2 is YYREEE (reference sequence). The CDR3 is 15 residues long. The CDR3 DNA reads TGTGCCAGCAGCTCTTACCGGGACACTACAGATACGCAGTATTTT. Protein product: CASSSYRDTTDTQYF.

The V and J genes are TRBV5-1 and TRBJ1-1; the D gene is possibly TRBD1 (5 bases). Germline assignment: CDR1 SGHRS and CDR2 YFSETQ. This CDR3 comprises 14 residues. The V end was cut by 3 bases, the J end by 2 bases, with 11 bases between. The DNA of the CDR3 is TGCGCCAGCAGCTCTTCGGGGGTAAACACTGAAGCTTTCTTT. It codes for CASSSSGVNTEAFF.

V and J are TRBV5-8 and TRBJ1-1; D may be TRBD1 (6 bases). Germline V gene data show CDR1 as SGHTS and CDR2 as YDEGEE. V lost 0 bases and J 7 bases, leaving 10 bases between the germline ends. This CDR3 is 13 amino acids long. The CDR3 DNA reads TGTGCCAGCAGCTTGGCTCGCAGGGGTGAAGCTTTCTTT. It specifies CASSLARRGEAFF.

The chain has TRBV28 and TRBJ2-3; 8 bases are a match to TRBD1. Germline assignment: CDR1 MDHEN and CDR2 SYDVKM. After removal of 3 bases from V and 2 bases from J, the junction contained 4 bases not matched to a gene. There are 15 residues in the CDR3. CDR3 region: CASSFSQGATDTQYF. The CDR3 DNA is TGTGCCAGCAGTTTCAGTCAGGGGGCCACAGATACGCAGTATTTT.

The chain carries TRBV14 and TRBJ2-7; TRBD1 might be the D (6 bases). The CDR3 runs to 14 residues. Trimming stripped 2 bases from V and 2 bases from J, with 10 bases between. CDR1 and CDR2 (germline): SGHDN, FVKESK. Here the CDR3 reads CASSQIQGPYEQYF. CDR3 DNA sequence: TGTGCCAGCAGCCAAATACAGGGACCCTACGAGCAGTACTTC.

The rearrangement uses TRBV9 and TRBJ1-3, with D possibly TRBD1 on 5 matching bases. The CDR3 totals 15 residues. Germline values: CDR1 SGDLS, CDR2 YYNGEE. V was cut by 4 bases and J by 0 bases, with 11 bases left in between. The CDR3 nucleotides read TGTGCCAGCAGCTCCCAGGGTAGCTCTGGAAACACCATATATTTT. The encoded protein is CASSSQGSSGNTIYF. The full variable domain, completed using reference TRBV9 and TRBJ1-3, is DSGVTQTPKHLITATGQRVTLRCSPRSGDLSVYWYQQSLDQGLQFLIQYYNGEERAKGNILERFSAQQFPDLHSELNLSSLELGDSALYFCASSSQGSSGNTIYFGEGSWLTVV.

The V gene is TRBV6-4, the J gene TRBJ1-5; tentatively, D is TRBD1 (6 bases). The V gene lost 3 bases and the J gene lost 3 bases, with 9 bases spanning the gap. The CDR3 contains 14 residues. CDR1 and CDR2 from the germline V gene are MRHNA and SNTAGT. CDR3 DNA sequence: TGTGCCAGCAGTGAGGGGGCGGACAATCAGCCCCAGCATTTT. As protein: CASSEGADNQPQHF.

This clone has a handful of counts. The V and J genes are TRBV3-1 (or the pseudogene TRBV3-2) and TRBJ1-1; D ambiguous. V lost 4 bases and J lost 1, with 7 bases in between. The germline CDR1 and CDR2 sequences are LGHDT and YNNKEL (reference sequence). The length of the CDR3 is 13 residues. Written as DNA, the CDR3 is TGTGCCAGCAGCCTCGGGGAGAACACTGAAGCTTTCTTT. Its translation: CASSLGENTEAFF.

The rearrangement joins TRBV5-1 to TRBJ1-2; maybe TRBD1 (6 bases). V was cut by 1 base and J by 2 bases, with 12 bases left in between. The CDR3 runs 15 residues. Germline lookup yields CDR1 SGHRS and CDR2 YFSETQ. The CDR3 is CASSLNTGKNYGYTF. The CDR3 DNA follows: TGCGCCAGCAGCTTGAATACAGGGAAGAACTATGGCTACACCTTC.

CDR3 sequence: CASSFRLAGGFNEQFF. The CDR3, as DNA: TGTGCCAGCAGTTTCAGACTAGCGGGAGGATTCAATGAGCAGTTCTTC. This rearrangement joins TRBV27 to TRBJ2-1; TRBD2 agrees at 13 bases. The CDR3 length is 16 residues. Germline-derived CDR1 and CDR2 are MNHEY and SMNVEV (reference sequence). V trimming: 3 bases; J trimming: 6 bases; junction bases outside the gene matches: 5.

V gene TRBV7-2 combines with J gene TRBJ1-3; D is perhaps TRBD1 (5 bases). Trimming took 5 bases from V and 1 from J, leaving 15 bases between them. The CDR3 consists of 16 residues. Germline-derived CDR1 and CDR2 are SGHTA and FQGNSA. The CDR3: CASSPGGERSGNTIYF. The CDR3 nucleotides read TGTGCCAGCAGCCCGGGGGGGGAACGATCTGGAAACACCATATATTTT.

The chain carries TRBV13 and TRBJ2-2; D not certain. The CDR3 is made up of 14 amino acids. With 4 bases removed from V and 9 bases from J, the gap between germline ends came to 15 bases. Germline assignment: CDR1 PRHDT and CDR2 FYEKMQ (reference sequence). CDR3 nucleotides: TGTGCCAGCAGCTCCCTGTTCGGAGCCCGGGAGCTGTTTTTT. It encodes CASSSLFGARELFF.

The chain couples TRBV28 to TRBJ1-2; TRBD1 matches 8 bases. CDR1 is MDHEN, CDR2 SYDVKM, per germline. With 5 bases clipped from V and 4 bases from J, the junction kept 9 bases outside the gene matches. The CDR3 spans 15 residues. CDR3 protein: CASSPGQGGTYGYTF. The CDR3, as DNA: TGTGCCAGCAGTCCCGGACAGGGTGGCACCTATGGCTACACCTTC.